Listed below are T cell receptor beta chains from one sample, sequenced in a study of post-analysis software for immune sequencing data. TCRdb analysed the PCR reads with MiXCR anew, one entry per CDR3 protein. This table has 380,000 or so distinct CDR3 sequences, 30% to 45% appearing once. Sequencing used blood. Receptors originate from a girl aged 5-17 years with multiple sclerosis. The CDR3 runs from the conserved cysteine through the conserved F or W. The order of the fields is clone size, CDR3 length, J gene, D gene, V gene, CDR3 DNA, CDR3 protein. The D gene is left open where the match is weak. A clone size is listed for some rows: how often the clone was seen (once, few, many), or a class if it is expanded.

clone_size: -; cdr3_length: 15; j_call: TRBJ1-2; d_call: -; v_call: TRBV9; cdr3_nt: TGTGCCAGCAGCGTAGCAGGGGCTGCTAACTATGGCTACACCTTC; cdr3_aa: CASSVAGAANYGYTF
clone_size: few; cdr3_length: 11; j_call: TRBJ2-7; d_call: -; v_call: TRBV12-3/TRBV12-4; cdr3_nt: TGTGCCAGCAGTTTGGGACACGACCAGTACTTC; cdr3_aa: CASSLGHDQYF
clone_size: -; cdr3_length: 16; j_call: TRBJ2-3; d_call: TRBD1; v_call: TRBV5-1; cdr3_nt: TGCGCCAGCAGCTTGGGGACAGGGCCGGACACAGATACGCAGTATTTT; cdr3_aa: CASSLGTGPDTDTQYF
clone_size: -; cdr3_length: 14; j_call: TRBJ1-2; d_call: -; v_call: TRBV11-2; cdr3_nt: TGTGCCAGCAGCCGGGGGTCAGGGGATCGTGGCTACACCTTC; cdr3_aa: CASSRGSGDRGYTF
clone_size: few; cdr3_length: 13; j_call: TRBJ1-1; d_call: -; v_call: TRBV7-2; cdr3_nt: TGTGCCAGCAGAAAGAGTTTGAACACTGAAGCTTTCTTT; cdr3_aa: CASRKSLNTEAFF
clone_size: -; cdr3_length: 17; j_call: TRBJ2-6; d_call: TRBD1; v_call: TRBV6-1; cdr3_nt: TGTGCCAGCAGCTCCGGGACAGAGCCCTCTGGGGCCAACGTCCTGACTTTC; cdr3_aa: CASSSGTEPSGANVLTF
clone_size: -; cdr3_length: 13; j_call: TRBJ1-4; d_call: TRBD1; v_call: TRBV3-1; cdr3_nt: TGTGCCAGCAGCCGGGGACAGAATGAAAAACTGTTTTTT; cdr3_aa: CASSRGQNEKLFF
clone_size: -; cdr3_length: 14; j_call: TRBJ2-7; d_call: -; v_call: TRBV4-1; cdr3_nt: TGCGCCAGCAGCCAAGAAGGGCGTTCCTACGAGCAGTACTTC; cdr3_aa: CASSQEGRSYEQYF
clone_size: few; cdr3_length: 15; j_call: TRBJ1-6; d_call: TRBD1; v_call: TRBV7-3; cdr3_nt: TGTGCCAGCAGCTCCCGGGACAGGGGTTATTCACCCCTCCACTTT; cdr3_aa: CASSSRDRGYSPLHF
clone_size: few; cdr3_length: 12; j_call: TRBJ2-7; d_call: -; v_call: TRBV27; cdr3_nt: TGTGCCAGCAGTGCGTTTGGGCATAAGCAGTACTTC; cdr3_aa: CASSAFGHKQYF
clone_size: -; cdr3_length: 12; j_call: TRBJ2-3; d_call: -; v_call: TRBV20-1; cdr3_nt: TGCAGTGGGTTTTTGATCACAGATACGCAGTATTTT; cdr3_aa: CSGFLITDTQYF
clone_size: -; cdr3_length: 16; j_call: TRBJ2-1; d_call: TRBD1; v_call: TRBV4-1; cdr3_nt: TGCGCCAGCAGCCAATGGGACAGGCGCTCCTACAATGAGCAGTTCTTC; cdr3_aa: CASSQWDRRSYNEQFF
clone_size: -; cdr3_length: 14; j_call: TRBJ1-1; d_call: -; v_call: TRBV25-1; cdr3_nt: TGTGCCAGCAGGGAAGGGTTGGTCGACACTGAAGCTTTCTTT; cdr3_aa: CASREGLVDTEAFF
clone_size: -; cdr3_length: 19; j_call: TRBJ2-5; d_call: TRBD2; v_call: TRBV9; cdr3_nt: TGTGCCAGCAGCGTAGGTGGACTAGCGGGGGGACGGCACCAAGAGACCCAGTACTTC; cdr3_aa: CASSVGGLAGGRHQETQYF
clone_size: many; cdr3_length: 15; j_call: TRBJ2-3; d_call: -; v_call: TRBV4-1; cdr3_nt: TGCGCCAGCAGCCAAGCGGGACTGAGCACAGATACGCAGTATTTT; cdr3_aa: CASSQAGLSTDTQYF
clone_size: -; cdr3_length: 16; j_call: TRBJ1-1; d_call: -; v_call: TRBV5-5; cdr3_nt: TGTGCCACCGATTCGGGGCGAAGAAGGGGGAACACTGAAGCTTTCTTT; cdr3_aa: CATDSGRRRGNTEAFF
clone_size: few; cdr3_length: 16; j_call: TRBJ2-4; d_call: TRBD1; v_call: TRBV20-1; cdr3_nt: TGCAGTGCTAGTGGCCCCCTTCTTCGGACAGGGGCCATTCAGTACTTC; cdr3_aa: CSASGPLLRTGAIQYF
clone_size: -; cdr3_length: 14; j_call: TRBJ2-5; d_call: -; v_call: TRBV4-1; cdr3_nt: TGCGCCAGCAACCAAGAACAGAGAGGAGAGACCCAGTACTTC; cdr3_aa: CASNQEQRGETQYF
clone_size: -; cdr3_length: 19; j_call: TRBJ2-3; d_call: TRBD2; v_call: TRBV12-3/TRBV12-4; cdr3_nt: TGTGCCAGCAGTAGCACACCAGGGATGAGCGGGGGGGAACCAGATACGCAGTATTTT; cdr3_aa: CASSSTPGMSGGEPDTQYF
clone_size: few; cdr3_length: 14; j_call: TRBJ2-3; d_call: TRBD1; v_call: TRBV29-1; cdr3_nt: TGCAGCGTCGCCAACAGGGGTAGCACAGATACGCAGTATTTT; cdr3_aa: CSVANRGSTDTQYF
clone_size: few; cdr3_length: 12; j_call: TRBJ1-2; d_call: -; v_call: TRBV28; cdr3_nt: TGTGCCAGCAGTTCCCCGGGAAGTGGCTACACCTTC; cdr3_aa: CASSSPGSGYTF
clone_size: few; cdr3_length: 14; j_call: TRBJ2-3; d_call: TRBD1; v_call: TRBV6-5; cdr3_nt: TGTGCCAGCAGTTACTCGATTCGGGGACAGCCGCAGTATTTT; cdr3_aa: CASSYSIRGQPQYF
clone_size: few; cdr3_length: 15; j_call: TRBJ1-5; d_call: TRBD1; v_call: TRBV20-1; cdr3_nt: TGCAGTGCTAGATTCGGGACAGATAGCAATCAGCCCCAGCATTTT; cdr3_aa: CSARFGTDSNQPQHF
clone_size: -; cdr3_length: 15; j_call: TRBJ2-5; d_call: TRBD1; v_call: TRBV29-1; cdr3_nt: TGCAGCGTTGCCCTGGGACAGTCGTACCAAGAGACCCAGTACTTC; cdr3_aa: CSVALGQSYQETQYF
clone_size: -; cdr3_length: 18; j_call: TRBJ2-1; d_call: -; v_call: TRBV9; cdr3_nt: TGTGCCAGCAGCGTAGTTGCGGGGGCCGCCCAGAGGTACAATGAGCAGTTCTTC; cdr3_aa: CASSVVAGAAQRYNEQFF
clone_size: -; cdr3_length: 14; j_call: TRBJ2-3; d_call: -; v_call: TRBV12-3/TRBV12-4; cdr3_nt: TGTGCCAGCAGTCCGCCACTGCGCACAGATACGGAGTATTTT; cdr3_aa: CASSPPLRTDTEYF
clone_size: -; cdr3_length: 14; j_call: TRBJ2-3; d_call: -; v_call: TRBV7-9; cdr3_nt: TGTGCCAGCAGCTTATCCCCGAGAGTGGATACGCAGTATTTT; cdr3_aa: CASSLSPRVDTQYF
clone_size: few; cdr3_length: 16; j_call: TRBJ2-7; d_call: -; v_call: TRBV7-9; cdr3_nt: TGTGCCAGCAGCCCTCCTGAGGGGGGAAGGTCCTACGAGCAGTACTTC; cdr3_aa: CASSPPEGGRSYEQYF
clone_size: -; cdr3_length: 14; j_call: TRBJ1-2; d_call: -; v_call: TRBV7-2; cdr3_nt: TGTGCCAGCAGCACCGGATTCCTTAACGGTGGCTACACCTTC; cdr3_aa: CASSTGFLNGGYTF
clone_size: -; cdr3_length: 15; j_call: TRBJ2-7; d_call: TRBD2; v_call: TRBV5-4; cdr3_nt: TGTGCCAGCAGCTTGGACAGGACTAGCGGGGGGGAGCAGTACTTC; cdr3_aa: CASSLDRTSGGEQYF
clone_size: -; cdr3_length: 13; j_call: TRBJ1-1; d_call: TRBD1; v_call: TRBV10-3; cdr3_nt: TGTGCCACTCAGACAGGGTGGAACACTGAAGCTTTCTTT; cdr3_aa: CATQTGWNTEAFF
clone_size: many; cdr3_length: 16; j_call: TRBJ2-3; d_call: TRBD1; v_call: TRBV4-3; cdr3_nt: TGCGCCAGCAGCGAGGCGACAGGGATTGGCACAGATACGCAGTATTTT; cdr3_aa: CASSEATGIGTDTQYF
clone_size: few; cdr3_length: 14; j_call: TRBJ2-3; d_call: -; v_call: TRBV20-1; cdr3_nt: TGCAGTGCCCAGCACGGTACTAGCACAGATACGCAGTATTTT; cdr3_aa: CSAQHGTSTDTQYF
clone_size: many; cdr3_length: 14; j_call: TRBJ2-1; d_call: TRBD2; v_call: TRBV5-4; cdr3_nt: TGTGCCAGCAGCTTAGCGGGGGGGAGCAGTGAGCAGTTCTTC; cdr3_aa: CASSLAGGSSEQFF
clone_size: -; cdr3_length: 16; j_call: TRBJ1-2; d_call: -; v_call: TRBV6-5; cdr3_nt: TGTGCCAGCAGTTACACCCAACAGGGTCGGAGCTATGGCTACACCTTC; cdr3_aa: CASSYTQQGRSYGYTF
clone_size: -; cdr3_length: 12; j_call: TRBJ2-1; d_call: -; v_call: TRBV7-2; cdr3_nt: TGTGCCAGCAGCTTAGCTCTTAATGAGCAGTTCTTC; cdr3_aa: CASSLALNEQFF
clone_size: -; cdr3_length: 16; j_call: TRBJ2-1; d_call: -; v_call: TRBV4-2; cdr3_nt: TGTGCCAGCAGCCAAGTTTTGGGTTCGGTGGGCAATGAGCAGTTCTTC; cdr3_aa: CASSQVLGSVGNEQFF
clone_size: few; cdr3_length: 14; j_call: TRBJ2-3; d_call: -; v_call: TRBV6-2/TRBV6-3; cdr3_nt: TGTGCCAGCAGTTACTCGAAATCCACAGATACGCAGTATTTT; cdr3_aa: CASSYSKSTDTQYF
clone_size: -; cdr3_length: 13; j_call: TRBJ2-1; d_call: -; v_call: TRBV2; cdr3_nt: TGTGCCAGCCTGACCGACAGATACAATGAGCAGTTCTTC; cdr3_aa: CASLTDRYNEQFF
clone_size: -; cdr3_length: 14; j_call: TRBJ2-7; d_call: TRBD1; v_call: TRBV7-9; cdr3_nt: TGTGCCAGCAGTCCGGACAGGATCGCCTACGAGCAGTACTTC; cdr3_aa: CASSPDRIAYEQYF
clone_size: few; cdr3_length: 16; j_call: TRBJ2-1; d_call: TRBD2; v_call: TRBV4-1; cdr3_nt: TGCGCCAGCAGCCAAGGTACAAAGGGACTAGCGGATGAGCAGTTCTTC; cdr3_aa: CASSQGTKGLADEQFF
clone_size: -; cdr3_length: 13; j_call: TRBJ2-1; d_call: -; v_call: TRBV20-1; cdr3_nt: TGCAGTGCTCAACCGGTGGACTTGAATGAGCAGTTCTTC; cdr3_aa: CSAQPVDLNEQFF
clone_size: few; cdr3_length: 14; j_call: TRBJ1-2; d_call: -; v_call: TRBV7-9; cdr3_nt: TGTGCCAGCAGCTCCCCTAATCGGGGTTATGGCTACACCTTC; cdr3_aa: CASSSPNRGYGYTF
clone_size: -; cdr3_length: 18; j_call: TRBJ2-7; d_call: TRBD1; v_call: TRBV7-6; cdr3_nt: TGTGCCAGCAGCTCAAGACGACGGGGACAGGGCATCTCCTACGAGCAGTACTTC; cdr3_aa: CASSSRRRGQGISYEQYF
clone_size: -; cdr3_length: 18; j_call: TRBJ2-3; d_call: -; v_call: TRBV20-1; cdr3_nt: TGCAGTGCTAGAGATCAAGGGGGGTGGACTGGAGACGCAGATACGCAGTATTTT; cdr3_aa: CSARDQGGWTGDADTQYF
clone_size: few; cdr3_length: 17; j_call: TRBJ1-4; d_call: -; v_call: TRBV4-2; cdr3_nt: TGTGCCAGCAGCCCCCAGGGGTTGTCAGCAACTAATGAAAAACTGTTTTTT; cdr3_aa: CASSPQGLSATNEKLFF